The 2 T cell receptor beta chains in this list originate from one sample, sequenced in a study of T cell responses to AZD1222 COVID-19 vaccine. Assay: immunoSEQ multiplex PCR; the TCRdb copy retains only in-frame clones and omits some. The sample includes 120,000 or so clones, 75% to 95% of them seen just once. The sample in question was peripheral blood, obtained 28 days after the second dose of the MenACWY control vaccine. These receptors were obtained from an adult who received the MenACWY meningococcal vaccine as a control.

J is TRBJ1-1 and V is TRBV3-1 (or the pseudogene TRBV3-2); possibly TRBD1 for D (5 bases). This CDR3 contains 12 residues. Per the germline V gene, CDR1 is LGHDT and CDR2 is YNNKEL (reference sequence). V lost 0 bases and J 10 bases, leaving 9 bases between the germline ends. CDR3 sequence (DNA): TGTGCCAGCAGCCAAGAAGGGGTGGGAGCTTTCTTT. Its translation is CASSQEGVGAFF.

The chain combines TRBV24-1 with TRBJ2-6; possibly TRBD1 for D (6 bases). Germline CDR1 KGHDR, CDR2 SFDVKD. The V and J ends lost 9 bases and 2 bases respectively, with 7 bases between them. There are 13 residues in the CDR3. CDR3 in amino acids: CATGQTGANVLTF. In DNA form, the CDR3 reads TGTGCCACCGGACAGACTGGGGCCAACGTCCTGACTTTC.